The 20 T cell receptor beta chains presented below share a single source sample, sequenced in a study of blood T cell repertoires in COVID-19. Here immunoSEQ multiplex PCR was the method, and the copy in TCRdb shows in-frame clones only, minus some. The repertoire holds approximately 240,000 clones, with about four fifths as singletons. Material: PBMCs or T cells enriched from blood (not recorded which). These receptors were taken from a middle-aged woman with acute COVID-19.

V is TRBV30 and J is TRBJ2-1; 11 positions agree with TRBD1. Germline V gene sequence: CDR1 GTSNPN, CDR2 SVGIG (reference sequence). The CDR3 has 15 residues. The junction had 7 bases not matched to a gene; V was cut back by 1 base and J by 8 bases. The CDR3 nucleotides are TGTGCCTGGAGTGCCGGGACAGGGGGGCGAGATGAGCAGTTCTTC. It specifies CAWSAGTGGRDEQFF.

The chain uses TRBV28 and TRBJ1-3; no clear D gene. The V and J ends lost 8 bases and 0 bases respectively, with 11 bases between them. CDR1 is MDHEN and CDR2 is SYDVKM in the germline V gene. The CDR3 loop spans 14 amino acids. CDR3 nucleotides: TGTGCCAGCGCCCCCAGGCCCTCTGGAAACACCATATATTTT. This translates into CASAPRPSGNTIYF.

The chain employs TRBV14 and TRBJ2-4; 10 bases align to TRBD2. Germline trimming cut 4 bases from V and 2 bases from J; bases unmatched to any gene: 5. The CDR3 runs to 16 residues. Germline assignment: CDR1 SGHDN and CDR2 FVKESK. CDR3 sequence (DNA): TGTGCCAGCAGCCCAACTAGCGGGGCCTCCAAAAACATTCAGTACTTC. Translating gives CASSPTSGASKNIQYF.

The chain couples TRBV7-2 to TRBJ2-3; D is possibly TRBD2 (6 bases). Germline-derived CDR1 and CDR2 are SGHTA and FQGNSA. The length of the CDR3 is 14 residues. The V end was cut by 3 bases, the J end by 3 bases, with 10 bases between. The CDR3 reads CASSLGLGTDTQYF. The CDR3 nucleotides are TGTGCCAGCAGCTTGGGACTCGGAACAGATACGCAGTATTTT.

This clone was recorded only once. The chain uses TRBV7-2 and TRBJ2-1; TRBD1 aligns across 7 bases. After removal of 5 bases from V and 0 bases from J, the junction contained 4 bases not matched to a gene. Germline assignment: CDR1 SGHTA and CDR2 FQGNSA. The CDR3 contains 15 residues. The CDR3 loop is CASSADRSSYNEQFF. The CDR3 DNA sequence: TGTGCCAGCAGCGCGGACAGGAGCTCCTACAATGAGCAGTTCTTC.

The V call is TRBV18, the J call TRBJ1-2; 8 nucleotides agree with TRBD1. V was clipped by 3 bases and J by 4 bases; unmatched bases: 13. In germline, CDR1 is KGHSH, CDR2 LQKENI. The CDR3 is made up of 17 amino acids. CDR3: CASSPRTGTRDAYGYTF. In DNA form, the CDR3 reads TGTGCCAGCTCACCCCGGACAGGGACCCGGGATGCCTATGGCTACACCTTC.

The chain employs TRBV7-2 and TRBJ2-3; 10 bases line up with TRBD1. V lost 7 bases, J lost 4 bases, and 11 bases stayed unmatched. Germline V gene data show CDR1 as SGHTA and CDR2 as FQGNSA. This CDR3 has 16 residues. As DNA, the CDR3 is TGTGCCAGCACCTCCTGGAAAGGACAGGGGGCAGATACGCAGTATTTT. It yields the protein CASTSWKGQGADTQYF.

CDR3 residues: CASSLRLAGVTGELFF. The CDR3 coding sequence is TGTGCCAGCAGTTTACGGCTAGCGGGAGTCACCGGGGAGCTGTTTTTT. The genes are TRBV28 and TRBJ2-2, with 10 bases that match TRBD2. The CDR3 extends over 16 amino acids. The germline V gene has CDR1 MDHEN and CDR2 SYDVKM. Trimming removed 2 bases from V and 4 bases from J; junction bases left unmatched: 4.

CDR3 region: CASSFLAGGPDTQYF. The CDR3 region has the DNA TGTGCCAGCTCATTCCTAGCGGGAGGGCCGGATACGCAGTATTTT. V and J are TRBV18 and TRBJ2-3; TRBD2 matches at 12 bases. The CDR3 covers 15 residues. Germline CDR1 is KGHSH and CDR2 is LQKENI. J was trimmed by 6 bases and V by 5 bases; bases with no gene match: 6.

This clone appeared a single time. The gene calls are TRBV5-1 and TRBJ1-1, with a weak D call TRBD1 (6 bases). Trimming pared 5 bases from V and 7 bases from J, leaving 15 bases between. Germline CDR1 reads SGHRS; CDR2 reads YFSETQ. The CDR3 loop spans 13 amino acids. This chain's CDR3 is CASRGNREGEAFF. The CDR3 DNA follows: TGCGCCAGCAGGGGAAACAGGGAGGGTGAAGCTTTCTTT.

This chain joins TRBV6-5 and TRBJ1-4; possible D gene TRBD1, 6 bases. The CDR3 is made up of 15 amino acids. Looked up from germline, CDR1 is MNHEY and CDR2 is SVGAGI. Trimming shortened V by 6 bases and J by 3 bases, and 14 bases separated the two germline ends. CDR3 sequence: CASRGAVASNEKLFF. As DNA, the CDR3 is TGTGCCAGCAGGGGGGCGGTGGCCTCTAATGAAAAACTGTTTTTT.

The chain has TRBV5-1 and TRBJ2-5, with 10 bases identical to TRBD2. This CDR3 spans 16 amino acids. The germline gives CDR1 SGHRS, CDR2 YFSETQ. V was clipped by 7 bases and J by 5 bases; unmatched bases: 14. The CDR3 nucleotides are TGCGCCAGCGAGGGAGCTAGCGGGGGCCCCGAGGAGACCCAGTACTTC. Its translation is CASEGASGGPEETQYF. Complete variable domain (other parts from reference TRBV5-1 and TRBJ2-5): KAGVTQTPRYLIKTRGQQVTLSCSPISGHRSVSWYQQTPGQGLQFLFEYFSETQRNKGNFPGRFSGRQFSNSRSEMNVSTLELGDSALYLCASEGASGGPEETQYFGPGTRLLVL.

J is TRBJ2-5 and V is TRBV10-3; 7 bases agree with TRBD1. Per germline, CDR1 ENHRY and CDR2 SYGVKD. The V segment lost 6 bases and the J segment 5 bases; nucleotides outside the gene matches: 9. The CDR3 loop spans 14 amino acids. In DNA form, the CDR3 reads TGTGCCATCAGCCCGAGACAGGGCAGGGAGACCCAGTACTTC. Protein: CAISPRQGRETQYF.

This clone was picked up a small number of times. The V call is TRBV11-2, the J call TRBJ1-2, with 8 bases matching TRBD1. With 2 bases clipped from V and 2 bases from J, the junction kept 7 bases outside the gene matches. The CDR3 is 16 amino acids. Per the germline V gene, CDR1 is SGHAT and CDR2 is FQNNGV. DNA of the CDR3: TGTGCCAGCAGCTTAAGCTCTGGACAGGGCAACTATGGCTACACCTTC. Protein product: CASSLSSGQGNYGYTF.

The chain is built from TRBV4-2 and TRBJ2-5; TRBD1 matches at 8 bases. Germline lookup yields CDR1 LGHNA and CDR2 YNFKEQ. With V trimmed by 0 bases and J by 5 bases, 8 bases remained unmatched. CDR3 length: 16 residues. Written as DNA, the CDR3 is TGTGCCAGCAGCCAAGATGGTTCCAGGGGGCGTGAGACCCAGTACTTC. Amino acid sequence: CASSQDGSRGRETQYF.

As concerns this clone: Other nucleotide sequences from this sample produce the same CDR3. The chain combines TRBV12-3 or TRBV12-4 with TRBJ2-5; D may be TRBD2 (5 bases). This CDR3 is built from 13 residues. Between the trimmed V and J ends, which lost 2 bases and 5 bases, there was a span of 9 bases. CDR3 loop: CASSLRGLETQYF. In DNA, the CDR3 is TGTGCCAGCAGTTTACGGGGTTTGGAGACCCAGTACTTC.

There are a few counts of this clone. The chain links TRBV2 to TRBJ1-1; no definite D call. The CDR3 spans 13 residues. Germline values: CDR1 SNHLY, CDR2 FYNNEI. V lost 4 bases and J 5 bases, leaving 11 bases between the germline ends. The CDR3: CASSVEGGTEAFF. In DNA, the CDR3 is TGTGCCAGCAGTGTTGAGGGAGGGACTGAAGCTTTCTTT.

This chain connects TRBV5-4 to TRBJ1-1; maybe TRBD1 (5 bases). The CDR3 extends over 13 amino acids. The V end was cut by 4 bases, the J end by 7 bases, with 14 bases between. Per the germline V gene, CDR1 is SGHNT and CDR2 is YYREEE (reference sequence). The CDR3 sequence is CASSPLTVNEAFF. In DNA form, the CDR3 reads TGTGCCAGCAGCCCCCTGACAGTTAATGAAGCTTTCTTT.

The chain carries TRBV4-1 and TRBJ2-7; a possible D gene is TRBD1 (5 bases). Trimming pared 0 bases from V and 2 bases from J, leaving 11 bases between. Germline V CDR1 and CDR2: MGHRA, YSYEKL. This CDR3 has 15 amino acids. The CDR3 loop is CASSQEPQVTYEQYF. The CDR3 DNA follows: TGCGCCAGCAGCCAAGAGCCACAGGTAACCTACGAGCAGTACTTC.

This clone was detected only a few times. The rearrangement links TRBV28 to TRBJ2-7; TRBD1 matches 9 bases. Germline CDR1 MDHEN, CDR2 SYDVKM. Trimming cost V 5 bases and J 6 bases; bases outside gene matches: 14. This CDR3 spans 16 amino acids. The CDR3 sequence: CASSPSGTGTSLEQYF. The CDR3 coding sequence is TGTGCCAGCAGTCCCTCGGGGACAGGGACCTCCCTCGAGCAGTACTTC.